Sequencing of this TCR beta chain was carried out in a study of blood T cell repertoires in COVID-19. Study processing details: Amplification of reference gene primers provided the estimated nucleated cell counts. Measured with immunoSEQ multiplex PCR; TCRdb has only the in-frame clones, and not every one. The V and J calls and the clone size are those of that table, but D and trimming were determined from the DNA. The table lists some 240,000 clones, roughly 76% of them singletons. V lost 6 bases and J lost 7; bases outside the gene matches: 11. Germline V CDR1 and CDR2: MNHEY, SVGAGI. CDR3 length equals 14 residues.

The source of this sequence is a woman over 75 with COVID-19, enrolled during active disease. Sequenced sample: peripheral blood. The chain couples TRBV6-5 to TRBJ1-1; 7 bases align to TRBD1. The CDR3 is CASSSLFGTVEAFF. The CDR3 bases are TGTGCCAGCAGCTCATTATTCGGGACAGTTGAAGCTTTCTTT.